This T cell receptor beta chain was documented in a study of blood T cell repertoires in COVID-19. Study-level background: Both acute and convalescent COVID-19 samples were obtained from the United States, Italy and Spain. From T cells, B-cell-depleted T cells, or PBMCs came the material, which was cDNA or gDNA.

Produced via immunoSEQ multiplex PCR; TCRdb's table is partial and in-frame only. The sample consists of roughly 74,000 clones, 70% to 90% of them appearing once. The CDR3 loop spans 16 amino acids. Trimming took 1 base from V and 7 from J; bases not matched to a gene: 5. Germline lookup yields CDR1 SGHNT and CDR2 YENEEA. The sequencing input was peripheral blood. The V gene is TRBV11-3, the J gene TRBJ2-1; TRBD2 aligns across 12 bases. The source is a woman of 80 years or more with active or convalescent COVID-19. The CDR3 is CASSLGPLAGGNEQFF. DNA of the CDR3: TGTGCCAGCAGCTTAGGACCCCTAGCGGGAGGGAATGAGCAGTTCTTC.